Sequencing of this T cell receptor (beta chain) was carried out in a study of blood T cell repertoires in COVID-19 (dated by TCRdb to the early 2020s). In the study overall: The collaborator samples originated in the United States, Italy and Spain and spanned the acute and convalescent phases of COVID-19. The repertoires were released in a freely available public database meant as a resource for research on the immune response to SARS-CoV-2. The material from the prospective study consisted of cDNA or gDNA derived from T cells, B-cell-depleted T cells, or PBMCs. Where available, HLA class I and class II types were obtained from metadata supplied by the sample provider rather than from assay-based typing. Sample metadata almost always included a de-identified subject ID, COVID-19 status, age in years and sex. The samples were drawn from the first 160 participants of the ongoing ImmuneRACE study and from 1,254 subjects provided by 6 global collaborators. Subjects who had been exposed to COVID-19, were actively infected with it, or had recovered from it provided the deeply sampled blood TCRbeta repertoires that made up the dataset. The full study reports these points: How much clinical and demographic metadata was included differed by source and by participant, and the metadata was provided uncurated.

From a lookup of the germline V gene, CDR1 and CDR2 are MNHNS and SASEGT. Measured from the cysteine to the valine, the CDR3 is 14 residues long. The CDR3 DNA has 42 bases and is translated from base 1. V is reduced by 1 base and J by 3 bases, leaving a spacing of 10 bases between them. Collaborating institutions collected whole blood in K2EDTA tubes following their own protocols. For TCRbeta analysis, collaborator samples were shipped as frozen whole blood, as isolated PBMCs, or as DNA extracted from either sample type. TCRbeta CDR3 regions were amplified from genomic DNA using the immunoSEQ Assay, a bias-controlled multiplex PCR. As for how the authors treated the data: Nucleated cell counts per sample were estimated from amplification of reference gene primers within the assay. To quantify the absolute abundance of each unique TCRbeta CDR3 rearrangement, sequence reads were collapsed and filtered. For each sample, productive Simpson clonality was calculated by taking the square root of Simpson's diversity index across productive rearrangements. Drawn from immuneACCESS, this table holds only the in-frame rearrangements with V and J called that TCRdb kept. Clones are partly lost; checked studies trace under half to an unresolved V gene and leave the rest unexplained. That table is the source of V, J and clone size, and D and trimming were worked out from the DNA. The sample table shows 200,000 to 250,000 clones, and about three quarters are seen once. The top ten clones comprise 7% to 8.5% of the sample.

Comment on this clone: The antigen this receptor binds is unknown. Per-nucleotide qualities are absent, and no much larger clonotype sits a single base away.

The chain uses TRBV6-1 and TRBJ2-7; D gene: possibly TRBD1, on 5 matching bases. The specimen sequenced was peripheral blood. This receptor was obtained from a woman in her seventies with acute or convalescent COVID-19. The CDR3: CASSEVAGNYEQYV. The bases are TGTGCCAGCAGTGAAGTGGCAGGGAACTACGAGCAGTACGTC.